This T cell receptor (beta chain) was recorded in a study of early T cells in non-severe SARS-CoV-2 infection. In TCRdb, the 5' RACE reads were re-called with MiXCR into one record per CDR3 protein. The sample includes some 40,000 distinct CDR3 sequences, 5.5% of them seen just once. This clonotype showed up many times. The CDR3 totals 14 residues. V lost 2 bases to trimming and J lost 7 bases, with 15 bases between them. Germline values: CDR1 DFQATT, CDR2 SNEGSKA (reference sequence). The sequence came from an adult who was a healthcare worker with PCR-confirmed SARS-CoV-2 infection or an uninfected control (not recorded which). The sample here was whole blood, taken at baseline. The V gene is TRBV20-1, the J gene TRBJ2-1; D is possibly TRBD1 or TRBD2 (5 bases each). The CDR3 loop is CSARSDQRGNEQFF. CDR3 nucleotide sequence: TGCAGTGCTAGATCCGACCAGAGGGGTAATGAGCAGTTCTTC.